Below are 7 T cell receptor beta chains sequenced from a single sample in a study of blood T cell repertoires in COVID-19. TCRdb's table, derived via immunoSEQ multiplex PCR, lists solely in-frame clones and lacks some. The sample has 250,000 to 300,000 clones, roughly nine tenths seen once. Sequences were obtained from peripheral blood. The receptors come from a man between 18 and 29 years old with active or convalescent COVID-19.

The genes are TRBV6-6 and TRBJ1-1, with TRBD1 matching 7 bases. V was clipped by 5 bases and J by 4 bases; unmatched bases: 7. Germline CDR1 and CDR2: MNHNY and SVGAGI (reference sequence). The CDR3 extends over 14 amino acids. The CDR3 loop reads CASSDSGGSTEAFF. DNA for the CDR3: TGTGCCAGCAGTGATTCAGGGGGGAGCACTGAAGCTTTCTTT.

This chain connects TRBV27 to TRBJ1-4; D might be TRBD1 (5 bases). From germline, CDR1 is MNHEY and CDR2 SMNVEV (reference sequence). Trimming removed 8 bases at V and 0 bases at J, with 19 bases between. This CDR3 has 17 residues. CDR3 amino acids: CASGKAGILATNEKLFF. CDR3 DNA: TGTGCCAGCGGGAAGGCAGGGATCCTTGCAACTAATGAAAAACTGTTTTTT.

This chain joins TRBV2 and TRBJ1-4; no clear D. Trimming removed 6 bases from V and 13 bases from J, with 9 bases in between. The germline gives CDR1 SNHLY, CDR2 FYNNEI. This CDR3 has 10 residues. CDR3 region: CASREEALFF. CDR3 in DNA: TGTGCCAGCAGGGAGGAAGCACTGTTTTTT.

V usage is TRBV5-4 and J usage is TRBJ2-5, with D possibly matching TRBD2 (7 bases). The germline V and J ends were trimmed by 4 bases and 5 bases, with 18 bases remaining between them. The CDR3 is 15 residues long. The germline V gene encodes CDR1 SGHNT and CDR2 YYREEE (reference sequence). Here the CDR3 reads CASSPEGGRGETQYF. In nucleotides, the CDR3 is TGTGCCAGCAGCCCCGAGGGGGGGAGAGGCGAGACCCAGTACTTC.

The V call is TRBV6-5, the J call TRBJ2-1; D unclear. Trimming took off 2 bases at V and 0 bases at J, with 5 bases between the two ends. This CDR3 is 14 amino acids long. From germline, CDR1 is MNHEY and CDR2 SVGAGI. DNA for the CDR3: TGTGCCAGCAGTTACGGAGACTCCTACAATGAGCAGTTCTTC. Amino acids: CASSYGDSYNEQFF.

V is TRBV11-3 and J is TRBJ2-3, with 8 nucleotides matching TRBD2. V lost 3 bases and J lost 4; bases outside the gene matches: 6. Per germline, CDR1 SGHNT and CDR2 YENEEA. This CDR3 has 15 residues. CDR3: CASSFSGVEPDTQYF. The DNA of the CDR3 is TGTGCCAGCAGCTTTAGCGGGGTGGAGCCAGATACGCAGTATTTT.

The V gene is TRBV2, the J gene TRBJ2-7; 7 nucleotides agree with TRBD1. CDR3 length: 16 amino acids. The V gene end was trimmed by 8 bases and the J gene end by 0 bases; junction bases not matched to a gene: 13. In germline, CDR1 is SNHLY, CDR2 FYNNEI. The CDR3 nucleotides are TGTGCCAGCGGACTCCGGGACAGTGACTTCTCCTACGAGCAGTACTTC. As protein: CASGLRDSDFSYEQYF.